The next 15 T cell receptor beta chains were all read from a single sample in a study. Using its own MiXCR run on the RT-PCR reads, TCRdb lists one record per CDR3 protein. The table shows almost 700,000 distinct CDR3 sequences, with 13% to 15% occurring only once. Sequencing was carried out using memory CD4+ T cells from blood. The origin of the receptors is a female donor in good health, serving as a healthy control.

The gene calls are TRBV15 and TRBJ1-2; 9 bases align to TRBD1. With V trimmed by 5 bases and J by 4 bases, 8 bases remained unmatched. This CDR3 is built from 15 residues. The germline V gene encodes CDR1 LNHNV and CDR2 YYDKDF (reference sequence). CDR3 in DNA: TGTGCCACCAGCGGAGGGACAGGGATAGGCTATGGCTACACCTTC. It translates to CATSGGTGIGYGYTF.

This clonotype was recorded at least ten times. V usage is TRBV7-2 and J usage is TRBJ2-3; D remains unclear. Germline CDR1 reads SGHTA; CDR2 reads FQGNSA. The ends were cut back, 3 bases at V and 0 bases at J, with 7 bases in the middle. The CDR3 covers 14 residues. The CDR3 coding sequence is TGTGCCAGCAGCTTTCAGGAGAGCACAGATACGCAGTATTTT. This codes for CASSFQESTDTQYF.

This clonotype was detected only a few times. The rearrangement links TRBV28 to TRBJ1-2, with TRBD1 as a possible D gene (6 bases). The CDR3 length is 16 residues. The germline V and J ends were trimmed by 5 bases and 2 bases, with 18 bases remaining between them. CDR1 is MDHEN, CDR2 SYDVKM, per germline. The CDR3 coding sequence is TGTGCCAGCAGTGCTCCCACCGGGGGGCGCAACTATGGCTACACCTTC. As protein: CASSAPTGGRNYGYTF.

This clonotype was counted only a few times. The V gene is TRBV6-4, the J gene TRBJ2-1; weak D call: TRBD2 (6 bases). Looked up from germline, CDR1 is MRHNA and CDR2 is SNTAGT. V was clipped by 3 bases and J by 3 bases, with 15 bases between them. The CDR3 contains 16 residues. CDR3 loop: CASSENWVADYNEQFF. The CDR3 nucleotides are TGTGCCAGCAGTGAAAACTGGGTAGCGGACTACAATGAGCAGTTCTTC.

This chain joins TRBV12-3 or TRBV12-4 and TRBJ2-2; 9 nucleotides line up with TRBD1. V dropped 8 bases and J dropped 6; count of bases not matched to a gene: 10. The CDR3 length is 15 residues. The CDR3 loop is CASCWGTGSAGELFF. CDR3 DNA: TGTGCCAGCTGCTGGGGGACAGGGTCGGCCGGGGAGCTGTTTTTT.

This clonotype was detected only a few times. V gene TRBV5-5 combines with J gene TRBJ2-2; D remains ambiguous. This CDR3 has 16 residues. V dropped 4 bases and J dropped 6 bases, with 19 bases sitting between them. Germline CDR1 and CDR2: SGHKS and YYEKEE (reference sequence). The chain's CDR3 is CASSPVGQVEAGELFF. Written as DNA, the CDR3 is TGTGCCAGCAGCCCGGTAGGGCAGGTAGAGGCCGGGGAGCTGTTTTTT.

This clonotype was seen many times. This chain links TRBV12-3 or TRBV12-4 with TRBJ2-1; D remains ambiguous. CDR3 length equals 11 residues. Trimming removed 3 bases at V and 10 bases at J, with 7 bases between. CDR3 coding DNA: TGTGCCAGCAGTTTTGTAGGGGAGCAGTTCTTC. Translated: CASSFVGEQFF.

In its sample, this clonotype was seen many times. The chain links TRBV5-1 to TRBJ2-7; 10 bases are shared with TRBD2. The CDR3 has 14 amino acids. The V segment lost 3 bases and the J segment 2 bases; nucleotides outside the gene matches: 2. Germline lookup yields CDR1 SGHRS and CDR2 YFSETQ. The CDR3 DNA sequence: TGCGCCAGCAGCTGGGGACTAGCGACCTACGAGCAGTACTTC. Protein sequence: CASSWGLATYEQYF. Using reference TRBV5-1 and TRBJ2-7 for the parts outside the CDR3, the full variable domain is KAGVTQTPRYLIKTRGQQVTLSCSPISGHRSVSWYQQTPGQGLQFLFEYFSETQRNKGNFPGRFSGRQFSNSRSEMNVSTLELGDSALYLCASSWGLATYEQYFGPGTRLTVT.

Concerning this clonotype itself: This may arise from a read error, as a much more abundant clone is one base away. The rearrangement uses TRBV5-1 and TRBJ2-6, with D hard to call. Trimming removed 0 bases at V and 1 base at J, with 8 bases between. CDR3 length equals 16 residues. Germline V gene data show CDR1 as SGHRS and CDR2 as YFSETQ. CDR3 sequence: CASSLVSGSGANVLTF. DNA of the CDR3: TGCGCCAGCAGCTTGGTCTCAGGTTCTGGGGCCAACGTCCTGACTTTC.

This clonotype occurred a few times. The rearrangement links TRBV20-1 to TRBJ1-4; D is possibly TRBD1 (5 bases). Trimming shortened V by 3 bases and J by 2 bases, and 13 bases separated the two germline ends. The germline V gene encodes CDR1 DFQATT and CDR2 SNEGSKA (reference sequence). The CDR3 is 15 residues long. The CDR3 is CSAREPGGTNEKLFF. For the CDR3, the DNA is TGCAGTGCTAGGGAACCGGGGGGGACTAATGAAAAACTGTTTTTT.

This clonotype has ten or more counts. The chain uses TRBV9 and TRBJ2-1; 12 bases fit TRBD2. Germline lookup yields CDR1 SGDLS and CDR2 YYNGEE. The CDR3 has 14 residues. With V trimmed by 3 bases and J by 9 bases, 4 bases remained unmatched. CDR3 DNA sequence: TGTGCCAGCAGCGGGACTAGCGGGATGGGTGAGCAGTTCTTC. Encoded protein: CASSGTSGMGEQFF.

This clonotype was picked up a small number of times. This chain uses TRBV12-3 or TRBV12-4 with TRBJ2-7; D is uncertain. The CDR3 runs to 13 residues. V dropped 5 bases and J dropped 7 bases, with 15 bases sitting between them. This CDR3 reads CASSRMFWDEQYF. The CDR3 nucleotides read TGTGCCAGCAGTCGCATGTTTTGGGATGAGCAGTACTTC.

The CDR3 region has the DNA TGTGCCAGCTCACCAAACAGAAACGAGCAGTACTTC. Translation: CASSPNRNEQYF. The J gene is TRBJ2-7, the V gene TRBV18; D not resolved. Trimming cost V 2 bases and J 5 bases, with 7 bases left between them. The length of the CDR3 is 12 residues. Germline assignment: CDR1 KGHSH and CDR2 LQKENI.

This clonotype was counted at least ten times. The chain joins TRBV6-5 to TRBJ1-6; 10 positions match TRBD1. Germline V CDR1 and CDR2: MNHEY, SVGAGI. After removal of 0 bases from V and 10 bases from J, the junction contained 6 bases not matched to a gene. CDR3 length: 16 residues. This chain's CDR3 is CASSYSGTGVGSPLHF. The CDR3 DNA sequence: TGTGCCAGCAGTTACTCCGGGACAGGGGTTGGATCACCCCTCCACTTT.

This clonotype was seen at least ten times. The V call is TRBV29-1, the J call TRBJ1-1, with 8 bases matching TRBD1. After removal of 8 bases from V and 5 bases from J, the junction contained 10 bases not matched to a gene. The CDR3 spans 13 residues. Germline V CDR1 and CDR2: SQVTM, ANQGSEA. The CDR3 DNA is TGCAGCTTGCAGACAGGGGTGGGAACTGAAGCTTTCTTT. Translating it yields CSLQTGVGTEAFF.